The TCR beta chain described here comes from a study of blood T cell repertoires in COVID-19 (dated by TCRdb to the early 2020s). Study-wide context: The collaborator samples originated in the United States, Italy and Spain and spanned the acute and convalescent phases of COVID-19. The prospective study material was composed of cDNA or gDNA derived from T cells, B-cell-depleted T cells, or PBMCs. The dataset comprised deeply sampled blood TCRbeta repertoires from subjects exposed to, actively infected with, or recovered from COVID-19. The repertoires were released in a freely available public database intended as a resource for research on the immune response to SARS-CoV-2. Samples came from the ongoing ImmuneRACE study (first 160 participants) plus 1,254 subjects from 6 global collaborators. Sample metadata almost always included a de-identified subject ID, COVID-19 status, age in years and sex. Where HLA class I and class II types were available, the types were taken from metadata supplied by the sample provider, not from assay-based typing.

TCRbeta CDR3 regions were amplified from genomic DNA using the immunoSEQ Assay, a bias-controlled multiplex PCR. In the original analysis: Within the assay, amplification of reference gene primers was used to estimate how many nucleated cells each sample contained. Sequence reads were collapsed and filtered to measure the absolute abundance of every unique TCRbeta CDR3 rearrangement. For each sample, productive Simpson clonality was calculated as the square root of Simpson's diversity index across productive rearrangements. TCRdb limited this immuneACCESS table to in-frame rearrangements with V and J called. A share of clones is missing; checked studies link under half to unresolved V genes, and the rest is unexplained. V and J calls and clone size are copied from that table; D and trimming were computed from the DNA. The sample profile shows under 200,000 clones; around 82% of them were found once. Around 18% of the sample is in the top ten clones.

This clone was seen only once. Its antigen is still unknown. Per-base qualities were not stored, and no clone one base away is much larger. The CDR3 numbers 14 residues from cysteine through phenylalanine. Kept here is only the CDR3 DNA, which spans 42 bases and is read in frame from base 1. CDR1 and CDR2 were assigned from the germline V gene (reference sequence) as SEHNR and FQNEAQ. Ends trimmed: V by 2 bases, J by 7 bases; bases unmatched to a gene: 5. Enrolling through a virtual design, the prospective study's participants ranged in age from roughly 18 to 95 years and lived across some 22 United States geographic areas. To assign participants to cohorts, the prospective study relied on clinical history that participants themselves reported in a screening survey and a study questionnaire. Recovered participants in ImmuneRACE Cohort 3 were defined as having two consecutive negative NP/OP PCR tests, clearance from a healthcare professional, or resolution of symptoms. In the prospective study, whole blood, serum and a nasopharyngeal or oropharyngeal swab were collected from each participant by mobile phlebotomists. Prospective study participants could optionally give additional blood draws and questionnaires over an approximately two-month period. Blood samples from the prospective study were shipped frozen or at room temperature prior to DNA extraction.

Results the study describes overall, beyond this receptor: The amount of clinical and demographic metadata varied by source and participant and was provided uncurated.

The chain joins TRBV7-9 to TRBJ2-1; TRBD1 fits 7 bases in the junction. The clonotype was recovered from a man aged 60 to 69 who had recovered from COVID-19. Sequenced material: PBMCs or T cells enriched from blood (not recorded which). The nucleotide sequence reads as follows: TGTGCCAGCAGCTTATCTACAGGGGATAATGAGCAGTTCTTC. It translates as CASSLSTGDNEQFF.